The rows below give T cell receptor beta chains drawn from one sample of a study of blood T cell repertoires in COVID-19. The protocol was immunoSEQ multiplex PCR, while the TCRdb copy is restricted to in-frame clones and leaves out a portion. This sample yields 100,000 to 150,000 clones, of which around 81% are seen a single time; about an eighth belongs to the top ten. The sample taken for sequencing was peripheral blood. The receptors here all came from a man between 60 and 75 years old with acute or convalescent COVID-19. Both conserved end residues are part of each CDR3. The D gene is left open where the match is weak. Some rows mark clone size as missing; the rest say once, few, many or name a class of expanded clone.

v_gene	abundance	j_gene	d_gene	CDR3nt	CDR3aa
TRBV11-2	.	TRBJ1-1	.	TGTGCCAGCAGCTTAGGGGGGCCGGTGGCTTTCTTT	CASSLGGPVAFF
TRBV28	.	TRBJ1-4	TRBD1	TGTGCCAGCAGTTCAACAGGGGTTGGGGAAAAACTGTTTTTT	CASSSTGVGEKLFF
TRBV13	.	TRBJ2-2	.	TGTGCCAGCAGCTTAGCCGGACTACAGGCGAACACCGGGGAGCTGTTTTTT	CASSLAGLQANTGELFF
TRBV4-1	.	TRBJ2-1	.	TGCGCCAGCAGCCAAGCTCTCTGGACCGGGACACGGAATGAGCAGTTCTTC	CASSQALWTGTRNEQFF
TRBV7-3	.	TRBJ1-6	TRBD1	TGTGCCAGCAGCCGAGGGACAGTAAATTCACCCCTCCACTTT	CASSRGTVNSPLHF
TRBV27	.	TRBJ2-1	TRBD1	TGTGCCAGCAGTCTCGACAGGGGCCAAACCTATGAGCAGTTCTTC	CASSLDRGQTYEQFF
TRBV7-9	.	TRBJ1-3	.	TGTGCCAGCAGCCCTTACTCTTCCCCTGGAAACACCATATATTTT	CASSPYSSPGNTIYF
TRBV19	.	TRBJ2-1	TRBD1	TGTGCCAGTAGCCCTCAGGCCGGGACAGGGAATTACAATGAGCAGTTCTTC	CASSPQAGTGNYNEQFF
TRBV9	few	TRBJ1-3	.	TGTGCCAGCAGCGTAGAACCGGGAAACTCTGGAAACACCATATATTTT	CASSVEPGNSGNTIYF
TRBV30	.	TRBJ1-1	TRBD1	TGTGCCTGGAGTGTCGGACAGGGTCAGACTGAAGCTTTCTTT	CAWSVGQGQTEAFF
TRBV27	.	TRBJ1-2	TRBD1	TGTGCCAGCAGTAGCGGACAGGTCTATGGCTACACCTTC	CASSSGQVYGYTF
TRBV7-9	few	TRBJ2-7	TRBD1	TGTGCCAGCAGGTTTGCGACAGGGTCCGACGAGCAGTACTTC	CASRFATGSDEQYF
TRBV6-2/TRBV6-3	.	TRBJ2-1	TRBD2	TGTGCCAGCAGTAAAAGACTAGCGGGAGGAGACAATGAGCAGTTCTTC	CASSKRLAGGDNEQFF
TRBV27	.	TRBJ1-2	.	TGTGCCAGCAGTCTCCAGGACAGTCGCGGCTACACCTTC	CASSLQDSRGYTF
TRBV29-1	.	TRBJ2-3	TRBD2	TGCAGCGTTGGAGGAGGGAGGGCCGCCACAGATACGCAGTATTTT	CSVGGGRAATDTQYF
TRBV10-1	.	TRBJ2-1	TRBD2	TGCGCCAGCAGTGTAAAAAGGACTAGCGTGGGGAATGAGCAGTTCTTC	CASSVKRTSVGNEQFF
TRBV28	.	TRBJ2-7	.	TGTGCCAGCACCTCGAGGCCGACGAGCTCCTACGAGCAGTACTTC	CASTSRPTSSYEQYF
TRBV27	.	TRBJ1-1	.	TGTGCCAGCAGTGCCACAGGGAACACTGAAGCTTTCTTT	CASSATGNTEAFF
TRBV21-1	.	TRBJ2-3	.	TGTGCCAGCAGCACCCTAGGACTAGCGGGAGGGCCGGGCACAGATACGCAGTATTTT	CASSTLGLAGGPGTDTQYF
TRBV6-4	.	TRBJ2-5	TRBD2	TGTGCCAGCAGTGAAGGGACTAGCGGGGAGACCCAGTACTTC	CASSEGTSGETQYF
TRBV15	.	TRBJ2-1	.	TGTGCCACCAGCACTCCAACAGGGTTGTACAATGAGCAGTTCTTC	CATSTPTGLYNEQFF
TRBV11-3	.	TRBJ2-3	.	TGTGCCAGCAGCTTAGGGGGGCCTAGCCCCACAGATACGCAGTATTTT	CASSLGGPSPTDTQYF
TRBV3-1/TRBV3-2	.	TRBJ1-1	.	TGTGCCAGCAGCCAATTGTTCGCCGGGGGGGACACTGAAGCTTTCTTT	CASSQLFAGGDTEAFF
TRBV2	.	TRBJ1-3	TRBD1	TGTGCCAGCAGAGACAGGGGTTTCTCTGGAAACACCATATATTTT	CASRDRGFSGNTIYF
TRBV7-8	.	TRBJ2-1	.	TGTGCCAGCAGCTCCCGGACTTTCTCCTACAATGAGCAGTTCTTC	CASSSRTFSYNEQFF
TRBV2	few	TRBJ1-4	.	TGTGCCAGTTGGGAGGGGCTCAATGAAAAACTGTTTTTT	CASWEGLNEKLFF
TRBV7-3	.	TRBJ2-1	.	TGTGCCAGCAGCCCGGACTTAAACTCCTACAATGAGCAGTTCTTC	CASSPDLNSYNEQFF
TRBV18	.	TRBJ2-4	TRBD1	TGTGCCAGCTCGCCACGGGACAGTGCCAAAAACATTCAGTACTTC	CASSPRDSAKNIQYF
TRBV2	.	TRBJ2-1	TRBD2	TGTGCCAGCAGTAGACTAGCGGGGGTTTACAATGAGCAGTTCTTC	CASSRLAGVYNEQFF
TRBV28	.	TRBJ1-2	.	TGTGCCAGCAGTCTTCAGGGAAGAAGAGATGGCTACACCTTC	CASSLQGRRDGYTF
TRBV5-4	.	TRBJ1-2	.	TGTGCCAGCAGCTTGCGGGGGAGGAGTGGCTACACCTTC	CASSLRGRSGYTF
TRBV28	.	TRBJ1-1	TRBD1	TGTGCCAGCAGTACTGGACAGGCCTACACTGAAGCTTTCTTT	CASSTGQAYTEAFF
TRBV3-1/TRBV3-2	.	TRBJ1-2	.	TGTGCCAGCAGCCGGGGAGACCTTAACTATGGCTACACCTTC	CASSRGDLNYGYTF
TRBV3-1/TRBV3-2	.	TRBJ2-5	.	TGTGCCAGCAGCCGAAGCGGTCAAGAGACCCAGTACTTC	CASSRSGQETQYF
TRBV5-4	.	TRBJ2-5	.	TGTGCCAGCAGCATTACACCTAGGGAGACCCAGTACTTC	CASSITPRETQYF
TRBV27	.	TRBJ1-1	.	TGTGCCAGCAGTTTTTTACCCCTCCGGGGCACTGAAGCTTTCTTT	CASSFLPLRGTEAFF
TRBV11-2	.	TRBJ2-3	.	TGTGCCAGCAGCGGAGAACAGGACACGCAGTATTTT	CASSGEQDTQYF
TRBV24-1	.	TRBJ2-1	.	TGTGCCACCACTGGGGGCCCCGGCTCCTACAATGAGCAGTTCTTC	CATTGGPGSYNEQFF
TRBV28	.	TRBJ2-2	.	TGTGCCAGCCTCGCCCGGGCAGGAGGAGGCACCGGGGAGCTGTTTTTT	CASLARAGGGTGELFF
TRBV10-1	.	TRBJ2-1	.	TGCGCCAGCAGTGAGCAGGGTAGCCCTCTATACAATGAGCAGTTCTTC	CASSEQGSPLYNEQFF